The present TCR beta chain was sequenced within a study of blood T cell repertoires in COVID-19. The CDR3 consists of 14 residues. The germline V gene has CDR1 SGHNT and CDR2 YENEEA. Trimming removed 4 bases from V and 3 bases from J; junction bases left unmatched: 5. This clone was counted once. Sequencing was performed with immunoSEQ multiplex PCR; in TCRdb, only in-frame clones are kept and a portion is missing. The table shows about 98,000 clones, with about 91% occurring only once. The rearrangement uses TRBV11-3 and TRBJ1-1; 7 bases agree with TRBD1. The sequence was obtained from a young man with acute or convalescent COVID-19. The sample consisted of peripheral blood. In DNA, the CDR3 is TGTGCCAGCAGCTACGGACAGGCGGACACTGAAGCTTTCTTT. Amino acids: CASSYGQADTEAFF.